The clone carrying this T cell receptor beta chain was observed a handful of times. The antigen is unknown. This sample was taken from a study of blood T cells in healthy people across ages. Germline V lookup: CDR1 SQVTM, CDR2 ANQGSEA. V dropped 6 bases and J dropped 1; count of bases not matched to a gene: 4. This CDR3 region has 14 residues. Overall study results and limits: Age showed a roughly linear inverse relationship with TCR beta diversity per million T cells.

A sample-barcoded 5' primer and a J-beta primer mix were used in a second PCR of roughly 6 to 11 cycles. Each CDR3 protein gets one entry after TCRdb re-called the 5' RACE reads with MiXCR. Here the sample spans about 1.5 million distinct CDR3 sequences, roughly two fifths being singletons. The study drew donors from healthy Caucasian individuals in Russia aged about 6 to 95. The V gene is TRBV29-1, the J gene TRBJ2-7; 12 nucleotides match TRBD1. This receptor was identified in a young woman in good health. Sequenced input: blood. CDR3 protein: CSVGDRGQSYEQYF. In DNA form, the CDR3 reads TGCAGCGTAGGGGACAGGGGGCAGTCCTACGAGCAGTACTTC.